The text below deals with one T cell receptor (beta chain). The clone's antigen remains unknown. V loses 5 bases, J loses 9 bases, and the germline ends lie 20 bases apart. The CDR3 runs 15 residues from the cysteine to the phenylalanine. Of all the DNA, just the CDR3 is kept, 45 bases in frame from base 1. CDR1 KGHSH and CDR2 LQKENI were looked up in the germline V gene. The data are from a study of cytomegalovirus exposure and HLA in healthy donors (dated by TCRdb to about 2017). Looking at the study overall: An earlier analysis of about 530 of the donors reported approximately 280 Gb of sequence data and around 110 million unique TCR beta sequences obtained from around 180 million T cells. An early release covering about 600 HLA-typed donors comprised 250 to 350 gigabases of sequencing data and 85 million or so unique TCR sequences. Of the roughly 400 genotyped donors, over 65% fell in the genetic ancestry cluster associated with self-reported Caucasian donors. The study aimed to test whether signatures of past pathogen exposure could be identified by cataloging public T cell receptors. Using immunosequencing, the study profiled T cell repertoires from about 650 subjects and related those repertoires to cytomegalovirus serostatus. In addition to the first cohort of approximately 670 subjects, a separate validation cohort of around 110 different subjects was used. The study combined high-throughput TCR immunosequencing, statistical association of individual TCRs with disease status, and machine learning to predict cytomegalovirus infection status. To study patterns of TCR occurrence, a later analysis re-analyzed previously published TCR beta repertoires from 500 to 850 donors and added high-resolution HLA genotyping. Rather than using new phenotypic data, the later analysis identified candidate immune exposures from TCR beta sequences and from how often those sequences occurred across donors. An earlier analysis of several hundred of the donors used high-throughput TCR beta sequencing to judge whether each TCR beta V gene segment behaved as functional or pseudogenic. Donor age, sex, ethnicity and CMV serostatus were collected together with the repertoire data. Genome-wide SNP genotypes for about three fifths of the roughly 700 donors were used in a later genetic analysis, which treated that subset as a discovery cohort. Every repertoire in the discovery cohort had been generated on one and the same sequencing platform. HLA typing included class I and class II loci at four-digit resolution. The number of donors typed differed by locus, with 629-630 for A, B, C, DRB1 and DQB1, around 560 for DQA1, 600 to 610 for DPA1, and roughly 450 for DPB1. Four to six DR-DQ haplotypes were handled as single units for association and clustering, since linkage in the cohort was strong. Among about 400 genotyped donors of the cohort, an average of about 240,000 unique TCR beta nucleotide sequences was sequenced per donor, of which 15% to 20% were non-productive.

Library construction relied on the immunoSEQ multiplex PCR assay. For the multiplex PCR, a mixture combining 60 forward primers for TCR Vbeta segments and 13 reverse primers for TCR Jbeta segments was used. The CDR3 region of rearranged TCR beta genes was amplified from genomic DNA with a multiplex PCR assay. The Illumina HiSeq System was used to sequence the amplified TCR beta libraries as 87-base-pair reads. The paper's data handling went like this. A later analysis counted 75 million to 100 million unique TCR beta chains across the 640 or so repertoires, and around 12 million of these chains were shared by at least two donors. A nearest-neighbor algorithm error-corrected the raw reads and collapsed the reads into unique sequences, merging closely related sequences to remove PCR and sequencing errors. Alignment of CDR3 sequences to IMGT reference sequences was used to assign V, D and J gene segments. For a sequence to be retained, at least a six-nucleotide match to both a V gene segment and a J gene segment was required. Rearrangements were called productive when the CDR3 lacked stop codons and stayed in frame with V and J; all others were non-productive. Following IMGT convention, CDR3 was defined as the stretch from the second conserved V-encoded cysteine up to the conserved J-encoded phenylalanine. The earlier analysis of fewer than 700 of the donors excluded sequences that lacked an unambiguous match to a single V gene segment. An earlier analysis of fewer than 750 of the donors called V segments functional above 56.7% productive rearrangements and segregating when the between-donor standard deviation exceeded 5%. A statistical classification framework was built to diagnose cytomegalovirus status from the catalog of TCR beta chain sequences. A later analysis assigned V and J genes by comparing TCR nucleotide sequences with IMGT/GENE-DB human TR gene sequences. In a later analysis, CDR3 sequences and most-parsimonious VDJ recombination scenarios were assigned using the TCRdist pipeline. In a later analysis, each TCR beta chain was defined by its CDR3 amino acid sequence together with its V-gene family, and reads without a unique V-gene family were excluded. To address suspected cross-contamination and a sequencing artifact, a later analysis removed around 600 highly shared, low-generation-probability nucleotide sequences. In a later analysis, a clonal expansion index was calculated for each public chain from normalized within-repertoire ranks of inferred template counts. In a later analysis, generation probabilities were computed with a VDJ recombination model fitted to out-of-frame rearrangements, and the resulting probabilities were checked against IGoR. Hypergeometric tests were used in a later analysis to score TCR-TCR, TCR-HLA and TCR-CMV co-occurrence, with a repertoire-size bias correction applied to the TCR pairs. A later analysis estimated false discovery rates by permuting HLA or CMV assignments 20 times. In a later analysis, co-occurring TCRs were grouped with DBSCAN, and TCRdist sequence similarity was added when clustering was performed within HLA-allele-positive subsets. Repertoires with fewer than 30,000 or more than 120,000 public chains were left out of co-occurrence clustering, as were a handful of repertoires with anomalous nucleotide sharing. TCRdb took over this immuneACCESS table, retaining in-frame rearrangements with V and J assigned. Such tables are incomplete; in checked studies, under half of the missing clones stem from an unresolved V gene, and the remainder is unexplained. The V and J calls and the clone size are those of that table, but D and trimming were determined from the DNA. This sample's table carries tens of thousands of clones. Of the sample, about 1.7% falls within the top ten clones.

The cohort consisted of 666 healthy bone marrow donors. At the time of sampling, every cohort member was nominally healthy, though immune exposures that went unrecorded were likely present. The donor was CMV seronegative and was included in the group of under 450 seronegative cohort members. Each donor provided a peripheral blood sample, and peripheral blood mononuclear cells were used for TCR beta sequencing. The Qiagen DNeasy Blood Extraction Kit was used to extract genomic DNA from the blood cell samples. Study-wide findings and limitations: An association between a missense DCLRE1C variant and V-gene and J-gene trimming of TCR beta chains was found in a later genetic analysis and replicated in an independent cohort. A total of 150 to 200 TCR beta chains were listed by the study as associated with cytomegalovirus. When HLA alleles, especially DR and DQ, strongly co-occurred, TCR associations were difficult to assign to individual alleles. Compared with equally common non-associated chains, HLA-associated TCR beta chains in a later analysis were more clonally expanded and had lower generation probabilities. Most TCR sequences were observed very rarely across donors, whereas some public TCRs were present in many individuals. A further reported finding was that TCR beta sequences accurately predicted the HLA-A and HLA-B alleles for most subjects in the first cohort. In this cohort, only TCR beta chains were sequenced, and detectable features were limited by the absence of alpha or paired-chain data. In both the original and validation cohorts, the classifier was reported to diagnose cytomegalovirus status with high specificity and sensitivity. Because HLA typing was unavailable for some donors at each locus, only the typed subset was used in association tests. A later analysis found that most CMV-associated TCR beta chains appeared HLA-restricted, with HLA associations seemingly driven largely by CMV exposure. A cluster of highly shared sequence variants was judged likely to represent a technical artifact of the sequencing pipeline. Specific HLA alleles were associated with roughly 16,000 TCR beta sequences at a false discovery rate of 0.05 in a later analysis. According to a later analysis, TCR association rates differed among HLA loci, with DRB1 alleles showing the most associated TCRs and HLA-C alleles showing the fewest. An earlier analysis of around 540 of the donors showed that most TCR beta V segments appeared in productive rearrangements either about 87% or about 30% of the time, which broadly matched IMGT annotations. Some IMGT-functional V segments, including TRBV6-2 and TRBV6-3, could not be told apart with the 87-base-pair reads, so those segments were excluded. Linkage disequilibrium might explain the correlated functional status among segregating V segments, but an unknown experimental factor could not be ruled out. CMV serostatus was the only immune exposure information available for the cohort. In vitro tests confirmed that a few of the cytomegalovirus-associated TCR beta chains recognize cytomegalovirus antigens. The authors suggested that the approach could potentially be extended to other disease states and immunological phenotypes. The presence/absence analyses assumed that sequencing depth was roughly uniform across donors, and that assumption may not be true. According to a later genetic analysis, donors in an Asian-associated ancestry cluster had fewer N-insertions in productive TCRs than the roughly 700-donor mean. Several of the top co-occurrence clusters appeared to be linked to parvovirus B19, influenza, CMV and Epstein-Barr virus, according to a later analysis. The earlier analysis of a few hundred of the donors excluded fewer than 20 rarely observed V segments, including chromosome 9 orphons, because counts were too low.

The source is a woman aged 25 to 45 in good health and CMV-seronegative. The sample comprised PBMCs. The chain links TRBV18 with TRBJ2-1, and TRBD2 may be the D gene, going by 6 matching bases. The CDR3 protein is CASSLGGSSLGEQFF. The DNA reads as follows: TGTGCCAGCTCATTAGGAGGGTCTTCTTTGGGTGAGCAGTTCTTC.